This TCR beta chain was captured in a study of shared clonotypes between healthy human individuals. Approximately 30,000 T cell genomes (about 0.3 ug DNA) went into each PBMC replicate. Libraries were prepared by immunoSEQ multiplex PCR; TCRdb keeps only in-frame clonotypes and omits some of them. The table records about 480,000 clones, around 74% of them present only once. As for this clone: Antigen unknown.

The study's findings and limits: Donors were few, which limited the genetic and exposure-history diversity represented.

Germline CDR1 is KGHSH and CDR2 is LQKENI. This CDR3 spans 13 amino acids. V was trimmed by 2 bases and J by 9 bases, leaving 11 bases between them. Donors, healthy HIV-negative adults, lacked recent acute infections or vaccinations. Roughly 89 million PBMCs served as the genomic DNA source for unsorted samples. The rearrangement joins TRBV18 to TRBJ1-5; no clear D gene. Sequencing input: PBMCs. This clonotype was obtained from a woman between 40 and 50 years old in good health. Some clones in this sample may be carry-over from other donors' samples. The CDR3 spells CASSPGALGPQHF. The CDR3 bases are TGTGCCAGCTCACCAGGCGCACTAGGGCCCCAGCATTTT.